This TCR beta chain stems from a study of Tregs in tolerant kidney transplant recipients. Looking at the study overall: Recipients received nonmyeloablative bone marrow transplants from related graft donors, with transient mixed chimerism. Study results and limitations: Validation in larger populations is needed because few patients were studied. Antigen-driven expansion was suggested because donor-specific Tregs expanded more than all Tregs in tolerant patients.

Unstimulated Tregs (CD4+CD25+CD127-) and CD4+CD25- non-Tregs were sorted from PBMCs. About this clone: What it binds is not known.

Produced via immunoSEQ multiplex PCR; TCRdb's table is partial and in-frame only. The sample contains 100,000 to 120,000 clones, roughly 90% of which appear only once. This clonotype was obtained from a human donor who received a combined kidney and bone marrow transplant. The sequencing here drew on CD4+ T cells from blood, taken before the transplant.

The CDR3 sequence: CASRLSGRFIETQYF. The DNA for the CDR3 is TGTGCCAGCAGACTTAGCGGGAGGTTTATAGAGACCCAGTACTTC. The chain employs TRBV11-2 and TRBJ2-5; 10 bases agree with TRBD2. Germline V lookup: CDR1 SGHAT, CDR2 FQNNGV. This CDR3 spans 15 amino acids. The J segment lost 4 bases and the V segment lost 6 bases, leaving 8 bases of the junction unmatched.